Reported below is one T cell receptor beta chain. Its antigen remains unknown. The germline V gene has CDR1 MNHEY and CDR2 SVGAGI. The CDR3 length is 16 residues. Trimming took 3 bases from V and 3 from J; bases not matched to a gene: 7. By 5'RACE template switching, TCR cDNA was produced, with a universal primer site and UMIs added in the process. TCRdb itself ran the 5' RACE reads through MiXCR, one entry per CDR3 protein. The sample yields about 300,000 distinct CDR3 sequences, roughly 4% seen once. The entry originates in a study of T cells after yellow fever vaccination. Findings and caveats of the study: Primary-vaccination clones mostly resurfaced post-booster (around 96% CD4, 85% to 90% CD8). From the bulk population, abundant clonotypes could contaminate and appear within FACS-sorted repertoires. Some clonotypes were seen in both the CD4 and the CD8 compartments. These made up a small share and likely arose from convergent recombination.

This receptor was obtained from a man aged 18-30 years who received the YFV17D yellow fever vaccine. The material sequenced was PBMCs, taken 5 days after the yellow fever booster vaccination. This chain links TRBV6-5 with TRBJ2-3; 9 bases match TRBD2. The CDR3 DNA is TGTGCCAGCAGTTATTGGGCGGGGGGGCCTACAGATACGCAGTATTTT. It is translated as CASSYWAGGPTDTQYF.